This TCR beta chain was identified during a study of blood T cells in healthy people across ages. Findings and limits, study-wide: PBMC samples, being unsorted, prevented any conclusive comparison of naive and antigen-experienced cells.

The study drew donors from healthy Caucasian individuals in Russia aged roughly 6 to 90. The authors isolated at least 6.5 million PBMCs per sample. About this clonotype itself: Antigen: not known.

Through a sample-barcoded 5' primer and a J-beta primer mix, a second PCR was run for 7 to 11 cycles. Each cDNA molecule was tagged by a template-switch adaptor with 12 random nucleotides. TCRdb recomputed calls from the 5' RACE reads with MiXCR, one row per CDR3 protein. The sample yields 1.5 million to 2 million distinct CDR3 sequences, about 50% seen once. Sequencing was carried out using blood. This TCR came from a woman aged 35 to 49 in good health.

The CDR3 here is CASSLGSIGTVSYEQYF. In DNA, the CDR3 is TGTGCCAGCAGCTTAGGATCTATTGGGACAGTCTCCTACGAGCAGTACTTC. The chain links TRBV13 to TRBJ2-7, with 7 bases lining up with TRBD1. The CDR3 length is 17 residues. Trimming took 0 bases from V and 0 from J; bases not matched to a gene: 8. The germline CDR1 and CDR2 sequences are PRHDT and FYEKMQ (reference sequence).